This TCR beta chain appears in the sequencing data of a study of T cell responses to AZD1222 COVID-19 vaccine. Pooled samples include second doses given at about 4 or 12 weeks. Findings of the study overall: Researchers report vaccine-associated CD4 TCRs spanning spike, with dominance at 160-218 and 743-854. White British people made up most donors, females outnumbered males, and clonal diversity was possibly underestimated.

V was clipped by 0 bases and J by 2 bases; unmatched bases: 3. Looked up from germline, CDR1 is SGDLS and CDR2 is YYNGEE. This CDR3 region has 15 residues. The table came from immunoSEQ multiplex PCR; TCRdb's copy has only in-frame clones and leaves some out. The sample holds 50,000 to 65,000 clones; 81% are singletons and the top ten take 20% to 30%. Details on this clone: No antigen is known for it.

Sequences were derived from peripheral blood, sampled 28 days after the second AZD1222 dose. The chain links TRBV9 to TRBJ2-7, with 9 bases matching TRBD2. The sequence was collected from an adult who received the AZD1222 COVID-19 vaccine. CDR3 region: CASSVEASGTYEQYF. The CDR3 DNA reads TGTGCCAGCAGCGTAGAGGCTAGCGGGACCTACGAGCAGTACTTC.